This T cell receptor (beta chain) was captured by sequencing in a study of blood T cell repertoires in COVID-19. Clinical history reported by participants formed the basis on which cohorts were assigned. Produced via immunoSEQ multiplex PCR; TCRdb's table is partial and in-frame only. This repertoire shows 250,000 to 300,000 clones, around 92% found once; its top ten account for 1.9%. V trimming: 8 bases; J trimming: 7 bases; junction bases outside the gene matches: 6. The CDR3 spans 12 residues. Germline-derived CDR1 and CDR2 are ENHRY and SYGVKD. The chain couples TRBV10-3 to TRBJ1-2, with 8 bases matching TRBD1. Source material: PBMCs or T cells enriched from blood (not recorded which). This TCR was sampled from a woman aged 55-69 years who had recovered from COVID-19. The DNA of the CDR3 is TGTGCCATCCGGACAGGGATAAGTGGCTACACCTTC. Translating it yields CAIRTGISGYTF.